This TCR beta chain was recovered during a study of spatial heterogeneity in lung cancer (dated by TCRdb to the late 2010s). The study in broad terms: Beta-chain transcripts were consistently detected in greater numbers than alpha-chain transcripts, which likely reflected higher beta-chain transcript abundance. TCR alpha and beta repertoires were quantitatively compared across multiple tumor regions, matched nontumor lung and blood in non-small cell lung cancer. Both alpha and beta chains were TCR-sequenced in samples taken at surgery, namely 220 tumor regions, under 80 matched nontumor lung samples and 45 to 60 PBMC samples. In the raw uncorrected reads, each unique combination of TCR and UMI appeared on average more than ten times. Nonsynonymous mutation counts, determined by whole-exome sequencing of tumor tissue, were related to features of the TCR repertoire.

This clonotype has only a few counts. Its binding antigen is unknown. Within one base of it there is no much larger clone, and no base qualities were kept. The time point label, read with the paper, signifies: sample taken at primary tumor resection. Samples were obtained from 72 patients with early-stage, untreated non-small cell lung cancer from the lung TRACERx cohort. Whole RNA extracted from tumor and nontumor lung tissue, or from cryopreserved PBMC samples, was used for TCR sequencing without cell sorting. Only patients for whom sufficient RNA was available from at least two tumor regions were selected for TCR sequencing. The germline V gene provides CDR1 KGHSH and CDR2 LQKENI. The V end loses 5 bases and the J end loses 0 bases, and a stretch of 10 bases separates them. The CDR3 sequence holds 15 residues, the cysteine and phenylalanine included. Only the CDR3 part of the read is kept: 45 bases, read in frame from the first base.

The protocol used for the library was 5' RACE. Sequenced using a NextSeq 500. In the TCR library protocol, a unique molecular identifier was attached to each TCR cDNA molecule so that PCR and sequencing errors could be corrected. The paper's processing steps were these. TCR identification, UMI-based error correction and CDR3 extraction were all carried out with Decombinator tools. Expanded TCRs were defined as those above a frequency of 2 per 1,000, corresponding to the top 1% of the tumor frequency distribution. Rényi diversity was computed with the R vegan package after subsampling each repertoire 100 times to 5,000 TCRs. CDR3 similarity networks were built from amino acid triplet string-kernel similarity, connecting CDR3s with pairwise similarity above 0.82. TCRdb reworked the public reads: Q25 trimming with fastp, MiXCR clone assembly, productive beta chains retained. Duplicate CDR3 protein sequences are folded into a single record with the most common DNA and genes. These V and J calls originate from TCRdb's pipeline instead of the authors' own analysis. The sample data list more than 80,000 distinct CDR3 sequences, and approximately 12% of these were observed just once. About 38% of the sample comes from the top ten.

The research as a whole found: Additional single-cell paired TCR alpha and beta sequencing was considered necessary to confirm, at a functional level, the hypothesis that regional TCRs recognize regional mutations. Ubiquitous expanded tumor TCRs were found in blood more often at tumor resection than at routine follow-up.

The clonotype was recovered from a male donor with early-stage non-small cell lung cancer. This receptor chain uses TRBV18 and TRBJ1-4; a weak D assignment points to TRBD1 (6 bases agree). The source was PBMCs, collected at surgery. The CDR3 protein is CASSWGTSTNEKLFF. The nucleotide sequence is given as TGTGCCAGCTCATGGGGGACATCAACTAATGAAAAACTGTTTTTT.